This TCR beta chain was observed in a study of human T cells and chemical hapten exposure. Deletions cut 1 base from V and 8 bases from J, with 6 bases between. Germline V gene sequence: CDR1 SGHAT, CDR2 FQDESV (reference sequence). This CDR3 is built from 12 residues. Via MiXCR, TCRdb re-called the RACE reads, giving one row per CDR3 protein. The profile shows hundreds of thousands of distinct CDR3 sequences, just under 6.5% of them singletons. Time point of the sample: patch test 2, 6 weeks after DPC sensitization. Treatment indicated: therapeutic diphenylcyclopropenone sensitization with weekly scalp DPC.

The clonotype was recovered from a young woman with alopecia areata. Some clones in this sample may be carry-over from other donors' samples. The sample consisted of whole blood, taken in connection with sensitization to the hapten diphenylcyclopropenone (DPC). This sequence joins TRBV11-1 and TRBJ2-1; D is ambiguous. DNA of the CDR3: TGTGCCAGCAGCTTAGGGAGCGATGAGCAGTTCTTC. Translation gives CASSLGSDEQFF.